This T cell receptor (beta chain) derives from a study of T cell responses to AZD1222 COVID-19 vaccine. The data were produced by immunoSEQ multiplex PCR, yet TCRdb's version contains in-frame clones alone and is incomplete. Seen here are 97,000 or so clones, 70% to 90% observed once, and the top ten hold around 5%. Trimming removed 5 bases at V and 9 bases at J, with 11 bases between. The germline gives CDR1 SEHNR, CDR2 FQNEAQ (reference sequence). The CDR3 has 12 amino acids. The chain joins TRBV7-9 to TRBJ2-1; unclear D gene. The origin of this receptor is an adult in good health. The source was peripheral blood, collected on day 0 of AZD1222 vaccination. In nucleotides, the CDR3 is TGTGCCAGCAGCCTCGACCGGAGTGAGCAGTTCTTC. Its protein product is CASSLDRSEQFF.